The T cell receptor beta chain described here comes from a study of cytomegalovirus exposure and HLA in healthy donors. At sampling all donors were nominally healthy, likely with unrecorded immune exposures. Study observations and caveats: Among TCR beta chains, those listed as cytomegalovirus-associated numbered 164.

Amplification used 60 Vbeta primers and 13 Jbeta primers. Clones were sequenced by immunoSEQ multiplex PCR, and TCRdb holds only the in-frame ones, with some missing. This table lists about 140,000 clones. A remark on this clone: Antigen: not known.

The CDR3 contains 12 residues. V shed 4 bases and J shed 5 bases, with 8 bases lying between them. CDR1 is SGHDN, CDR2 FVKESK, per germline. Sequenced material: PBMCs. This receptor was obtained from a male donor in good health and CMV-seronegative. The V gene is TRBV14, the J gene TRBJ1-2, with D perhaps TRBD1 (6 bases). The CDR3: CASSLTGYGYTF. CDR3 DNA sequence: TGTGCCAGCAGCCTAACAGGGTATGGCTACACCTTC.